This T cell receptor beta chain was identified in a study of blood T cell repertoires in COVID-19. Study as a whole: Samples representing acute and convalescent COVID-19 were sourced from the United States, Italy and Spain. T cells, B-cell-depleted T cells, or PBMCs supplied cDNA or gDNA.

Authors' processing steps: Amplifying reference gene primers gave estimates of nucleated cell counts. Assay used: immunoSEQ multiplex PCR; TCRdb lists only in-frame clones, some missing. V and J calls and clone size are given by that table; D and trimming were obtained from the DNA. The data contain a few hundred thousand clones, approximately 80% of them singletons. This clone is a singleton in its sample. The CDR3 has 13 amino acids. The germline gives CDR1 MNHEY, CDR2 SVGEGT. Trimming removed 4 bases from V and 0 bases from J, with 6 bases in between. Sequenced input: peripheral blood. This rearrangement joins TRBV6-2 or TRBV6-3 to TRBJ2-5; D remains unclear. The receptor was isolated from a woman between 45 and 65 years old with acute or convalescent COVID-19. DNA for the CDR3: TGTGCCAGCAGTTGGCGGAACCAAGAGACCCAGTACTTC. It codes for CASSWRNQETQYF.